This is a list of T cell receptor beta chains from one sample in a study of STAT5B mutations in CD4+ large granular lymphocyte leukemia. Some clones are missing from TCRdb's copy, which holds only in-frame ones; the method was immunoSEQ multiplex PCR. The sample consists of under 35,000 clones, roughly three quarters of them appearing once. Sample: CD4+ T cells from blood buffy coats. These receptors were obtained from a human donor in good health. Each CDR3 is given with its conserved first and last residue. The D gene is left open where the match is weak. Clone size, where shown, is once, few, many, or a class for clones that have expanded.

>15|.|TRBV4-1|.|TRBJ2-7
TGCGCCAGCAGCAAACAGGGCCTTCGAGGGGACGAGCAGTACTTC
CASSKQGLRGDEQYF
>12|.|TRBV19|.|TRBJ1-5
TGTGCCAGTAGACCCCACAATCAGCCCCAGCATTTT
CASRPHNQPQHF
>14|.|TRBV10-3|TRBD1|TRBJ1-6
TGTGCCATCAGCGCTACAGGGGGGAGTTCACCCCTCCACTTT
CAISATGGSSPLHF
>17|.|TRBV10-1|TRBD1|TRBJ2-3
TGCGCCAGCAGTGAGGGGGACAGTTTGCCTAGCACAGATACGCAGTATTTT
CASSEGDSLPSTDTQYF
>16|.|TRBV4-1|.|TRBJ2-5
TGCGCCAGCAGCCCCCATGATGGGAAGGGGGCGGGAGAGCAGTACTTC
CASSPHDGKGAGEQYF
>14|.|TRBV19|.|TRBJ2-2
TGTGCCAGTAGTATAGCCATGAACACCGGGGAGCTGTTTTTT
CASSIAMNTGELFF
>13|.|TRBV7-9|TRBD2|TRBJ2-1
TGTGCCAGCAGCTTGGGACTAGGCAATGAGCAGTTCTTC
CASSLGLGNEQFF
>13|.|TRBV25-1|.|TRBJ2-2
TGTGCCAGCAGGGGTATCAACACCGGGGAGCTGTTTTTT
CASRGINTGELFF
>14|.|TRBV10-1|.|TRBJ1-1
TGCGCCAGCAGTGAGCAGACGGGAAACACTGAAGCTTTCTTT
CASSEQTGNTEAFF
>16|.|TRBV13|.|TRBJ2-7
TGTGCCAGCAGCGCCAGACAGACCATATTCTCCTACGAGCAGTACTTC
CASSARQTIFSYEQYF
>14|.|TRBV6-5|.|TRBJ1-6
TGTGCCAGCAGTTACTCACCTCGCCGCCAGCCCCTCCACTTT
CASSYSPRRQPLHF
>16|once|TRBV6-6|TRBD1|TRBJ2-1
TGTGCCTCAGCAGGGTCCACAGGGGGACTCTACAATGAGCAGTTCTTC
CASAGSTGGLYNEQFF
>15|.|TRBV7-6|.|TRBJ2-1
TGTGCCAGCAGCTTGGGAGGATACCCTAGAAATGAGCAGTTCTTC
CASSLGGYPRNEQFF
>15|.|TRBV6-5|TRBD2|TRBJ2-1
TGTGCCAGCAGTTCATCCTCTCGGGCGGGAGGTGAGCAGTTCTTC
CASSSSSRAGGEQFF
>15|few|TRBV5-1|.|TRBJ1-6
TGCGCCAGCAGCTTGAATGGGGTGGAAGGGTCACCCCTCCACTTT
CASSLNGVEGSPLHF
>15|.|TRBV4-3|.|TRBJ1-3
TGCGCCAGCAGCCAGTTACAGGGAATTGGAAACACCATATATTTT
CASSQLQGIGNTIYF
>15|.|TRBV7-8|TRBD1|TRBJ2-1
TGTGCCAGCAGAAGGGGACAGAGCTCCTACAATGAGCAGTTCTTC
CASRRGQSSYNEQFF
>14|few|TRBV7-2|TRBD1|TRBJ1-1
TGTGCCAGCAGCTTAAAAGGGGGCAGGACTGAAGCTTTCTTT
CASSLKGGRTEAFF
>16|.|TRBV6-5|TRBD1|TRBJ2-1
TGTGCCAGCAGTTACTCGCTGGGACAGGGAATAGATGAGCAGTTCTTC
CASSYSLGQGIDEQFF
>13|.|TRBV30|.|TRBJ1-4
TGTGCCTGGAGTGAGGGAGTGGGGGAAAAACTGTTTTTT
CAWSEGVGEKLFF
>10|.|TRBV20-1|.|TRBJ1-2
TGCAGTGCTTCCGGGATTGGCTACACCTTC
CSASGIGYTF
>16|.|TRBV9|TRBD2|TRBJ2-1
TGTGCCAGCAGCGTAGTAGCAGCGGGGACCTACAATGAGCAGTTCTTC
CASSVVAAGTYNEQFF
>16|.|TRBV6-6|TRBD2|TRBJ2-7
TGTGCCAGCAGTTACTCCTCCGGGAGGGGGGCCTACGAGCAGTACTTC
CASSYSSGRGAYEQYF
>15|.|TRBV7-7|.|TRBJ2-5
TGTGCTAGCAGCTCCCTTCCCGGGCTCCAAGAGACCCAGTACTTC
CASSSLPGLQETQYF
>15|.|TRBV5-6|TRBD2|TRBJ2-4
TGTGCCAGCAGCTTCCTCGGACTAGCGGCAAACATTCAGTACTTC
CASSFLGLAANIQYF
>13|few|TRBV2|.|TRBJ1-1
TGTGCCAGCAGCCACAAGCAGAACACTGAAGCTTTCTTT
CASSHKQNTEAFF
>14|.|TRBV10-2|TRBD2|TRBJ2-3
TGCGCCAGCAGCCTAGCGGGGGGGGGAGATACGCAGTATTTT
CASSLAGGGDTQYF
>12|.|TRBV28|.|TRBJ2-3
TGTGCCAGCAGCCCTAGAGTGGATACGCAGTATTTT
CASSPRVDTQYF
>15|.|TRBV7-8|TRBD1|TRBJ1-2
TGTGCCAGCAGCTTAGGGACAGGGGCTCGCTATGGCTACACCTTC
CASSLGTGARYGYTF
>15|.|TRBV15|.|TRBJ1-5
TGTGCCACCAGCCTGGACAGAAATAGCAATCAGCCCCAGCATTTT
CATSLDRNSNQPQHF
>13|few|TRBV7-2|.|TRBJ1-1
TGTGCCAGCAGCTTACAGCAGAACACTGAAGCTTTCTTT
CASSLQQNTEAFF
>13|few|TRBV5-5|.|TRBJ1-1
TGTGCCAGCAGCTTCGAGCGACAGACTGAAGCTTTCTTT
CASSFERQTEAFF
>15|once|TRBV6-5|TRBD1|TRBJ1-3
TGTGCCAGCAGTCCTCCGGGACAGGGGTCGAGGGCCATATATTTT
CASSPPGQGSRAIYF
>13|.|TRBV2|TRBD1|TRBJ2-7
TGTGCCAGCAGTGGACAGGGGGCCGGCGAGCAGTACTTC
CASSGQGAGEQYF
>15|.|TRBV7-9|TRBD1|TRBJ2-7
TGTGCCAGCAGTCGGGACAGGGAATTTACCTACGAGCAGTACTTC
CASSRDREFTYEQYF
>15|.|TRBV5-4|.|TRBJ2-4
TGTGCCAGCAGCTTGGCGGATCCCCGGACCCACATTCAGTACTTC
CASSLADPRTHIQYF
>15|.|TRBV18|TRBD2|TRBJ2-5
TGTGCCAGCTCATCTCAGACTAGCGGCCAAGAGACCCAGTACTTC
CASSSQTSGQETQYF
>15|.|TRBV29-1|TRBD2|TRBJ2-3
TGCAGCGTTGCCGGGACTAGCGGGGTCACAGATACGCAGTATTTT
CSVAGTSGVTDTQYF